The source of this T cell receptor beta chain is a study of CD8 T cells in Susac syndrome. Study context: Patients with Susac syndrome were therapy-naive, taking corticosteroids, with some also receiving intravenous immunoglobulin, or taking intravenous immunoglobulin alone at the time their blood was drawn.

CDR3 length: 14 amino acids. V shed 4 bases, J shed 8 bases, and the junction held 11 bases outside the gene matches. Germline V gene sequence: CDR1 SQVTM, CDR2 ANQGSEA. Turning to this clonotype: The antigen is undetermined.

Random-hexamer reverse transcription was applied to roughly 0.5 to 1 ug RNA. The method of amplification for TCR beta CDR3 was immunoSEQ multiplex PCR, covering 54 Vbeta and 13 Jbeta. One entry per CDR3 protein results from TCRdb running MiXCR on the immunoSEQ multiplex PCR reads. This table holds about 190,000 distinct CDR3 sequences, 85% to 95% found once. Study-level findings and limits: Among people with Susac, CD8+ clonal expansion was greatest in TEMRA cells and active patients.

This TCR was recovered from a human donor with Susac syndrome. The material sequenced was CD8+ T cells from PBMCs. The chain joins TRBV29-1 to TRBJ1-2; 9 bases are a match to TRBD1. The CDR3 nucleotides are TGCAGCGTTGGCCCTGGACAGGGGTATTACGGCTACACCTTC. It specifies CSVGPGQGYYGYTF.